A single TCR beta chain is shown here with its context. It lacks a known antigen. Base qualities were left out, and no much larger clone turns up one base away. Taken from the germline V gene (reference sequence), the CDR1 and CDR2 loops are LNHDA and SQIVND. The CDR3, from cysteine to phenylalanine, totals 14 residues. The DNA shown is the 42-base CDR3, in frame from base 1. V and J are trimmed by 5 bases and 5 bases, and the gene matches miss 5 bases of the junction. These data come from a study of shared clonotypes between healthy human individuals (TCRdb year 2020). Looking at the study overall: The cohort included three men and a couple of women between 18 and 49 years of age. Libraries were prepared and TCR repertoires were sequenced by different laboratories using diverse techniques, in order to increase sequencing depth and limit assay-specific biases. Per donor, three plates each were used for CD4 naive and CD4 memory, two for CD8 naive, and one for CD8 memory. To estimate repertoire size and how much clonotypes are shared between individuals, the study performed deep sequencing of blood TCR repertoires from roughly five healthy adults. Per donor, leukapheresis produced somewhere between about 0.9 and 9.5 billion PBMCs. Broader findings and caveats from the paper: Based on pairwise subsampling, the degree of clonotype sharing among donors was expected to be affected by sequencing depth. Sampling was restricted to blood, and TCR repertoires in tissues likely differ from the TCR repertoires found in blood. The small number of donors limited the genetic and exposure-history diversity represented. Across a handful of donors, roughly 5% of naive CD4, more than 3% of naive CD8, roughly 2.2% of memory CD4, and approximately 0.4% of memory CD8 clonotypes were shared. Naive subsets generally had larger estimated clonotype richness than memory subsets did. Compared with non-shared clonotypes, the clonotypes found in all four sorted-subset donors had higher generation probabilities. Even with the large sequencing depth, rarefaction of the sorted-subset datasets indicated that sequencing was incomplete.

The donors were healthy, HIV-negative adults who had no recently reported acute infections or vaccinations. All donors were Caucasian adults living in Nashville, Tennessee, USA. CD8 memory samples were composed of magnetically selected CD45RO+ cells combined with CCR7-negative CD45RA+ effector memory (TemRA) cells. After blood collection by leukapheresis, PBMCs were isolated using Ficoll-Histopaque density gradient centrifugation and then cryopreserved in the vapor phase of liquid nitrogen. Analytical flow cytometry was used to check the purity and quantity of each magnetically sorted T cell population. Genomic DNA was isolated from every sorted fraction and measured by UV absorbance on a Nanodrop 2000c. Using the deep immunoSEQ assay, TCR CDR3 regions were amplified from genomic DNA by multiplex PCR. Genomic DNA extracted from each cell subset was distributed evenly over all wells of several immunoSEQ 96-well plates, and each plate served as one replicate. For sorted subsets, each replicate PCR was loaded with 200 to 250 ng genomic DNA, equivalent to about 30,000 T cell genomes. Purified libraries were quantified with a Qubit 3.0 fluorometer, sized on a Bioanalyzer 2100, and re-quantified with the KAPA Library Quantification kit. Every immunoSEQ 96-well plate was sequenced on a separate single-read 150-cycle Illumina NextSeq 550 flow cell. Per the source publication's procedure: Because the immunoSEQ output held only junctional sequences and lacked quality scores, the filtering could not match the filtering applied to full-length reads. Sequences were annotated with PyIR, a Python wrapper for IgBLAST v1.9, using IMGT germline references to assign V/J genes and CDR3. Any read was removed if the V/J assignment was weak (E-value above 1e-6), the CDR3 was missing, or the read contained stop codons, out-of-frame junctions, or ambiguous translated residues. V3J clonotypes were defined as sequences sharing an identical inferred V gene, J gene, and CDR3 amino acid sequence. Percentage overlap between repertoires was computed as shared unique clonotypes divided by the size of the smaller repertoire. RTK rarefaction, the Chao1 estimator, and Recon v2.1 estimates of unobserved clonotypes were used to assess repertoire richness. Generation probabilities for all TCRbeta clonotypes obtained by the gDNA method from a few donors were computed using OLGA. TCRdb took this table from immuneACCESS and kept in-frame rearrangements with V and J called. Such tables lack part of the clones; where checked against another copy, unresolved V genes explain under half of the gap, and the rest is unexplained. D and trimming come from the DNA, and the V and J calls and clone size come from that table. Counted in this sample were over 95,000 clones; under 70% of them appeared once. Of the sample, approximately 23% falls within the top ten clones.

This TCR came from a woman between 25 and 40 years old in good health. The sample taken for sequencing was memory CD8+ T cells sorted from blood. What the cell subset or site label conveys for this sample: CD45RO+ cells pooled with CCR7-negative TemRA cells. This chain is built from TRBV19 and TRBJ2-1; TRBD1 agrees with 8 junctional bases. Here the CDR3 is given as CASSPRTGNNEQFF. The DNA reads as follows: TGTGCCAGTAGTCCAAGGACAGGGAACAATGAGCAGTTCTTC.